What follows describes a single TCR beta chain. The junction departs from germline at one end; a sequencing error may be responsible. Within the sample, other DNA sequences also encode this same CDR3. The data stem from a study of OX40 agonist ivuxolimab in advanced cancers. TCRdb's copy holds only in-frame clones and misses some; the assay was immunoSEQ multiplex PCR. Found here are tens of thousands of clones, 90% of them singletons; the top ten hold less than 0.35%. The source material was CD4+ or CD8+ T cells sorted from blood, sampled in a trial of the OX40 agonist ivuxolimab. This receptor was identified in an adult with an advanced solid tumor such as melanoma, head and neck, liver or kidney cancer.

The CDR3 reads CASQSGGGTDTQYF. In DNA form, the CDR3 reads TGTGCCAGCCAGTCAGGGGGAGGCACGGATACGCAGTATTTT. The genes are TRBV6-1 and TRBJ2-3; tentative D call: TRBD1 (7 bases). The CDR3 runs 14 residues. Germline CDR1 reads MNHNS; CDR2 reads SASEGT.